Presented here are 25 T cell receptor beta chains from one specimen sequenced in a study of cytotoxic CD8 clonotypes in ibrutinib-treated CLL. Libraries were prepared by immunoSEQ multiplex PCR; TCRdb keeps only in-frame clonotypes and omits some of them. The sample holds more than 200,000 clones, 79% seen once. Here the sequenced sample was PBMCs, taken after 12 months of ibrutinib treatment. These receptor sequences come from a human donor with chronic lymphocytic leukemia.

The CDR3 loop reads CATKGPGSSYEQYF. The CDR3 nucleotides are TGTGCCACCAAAGGGCCAGGGAGCTCCTACGAGCAGTACTTC. J is TRBJ2-7 and V is TRBV19; D is tentatively TRBD1 or TRBD2 (5 bases each). V was shortened by 10 bases and J by 0 bases, with 16 bases between the two germline ends. From germline, CDR1 is LNHDA and CDR2 SQIVND (reference sequence). This CDR3 contains 14 residues.

The J gene is TRBJ1-5, the V gene TRBV29-1; maybe TRBD1 (6 bases). Trimming took 1 base from V and 2 from J, leaving 15 bases between them. Per germline, CDR1 SQVTM and CDR2 ANQGSEA. CDR3 length equals 16 residues. The DNA for the CDR3 is TGCAGCGTTGAAGGAAAACAGGGTACGGGCAATCAGCCCCAGCATTTT. The encoded protein is CSVEGKQGTGNQPQHF.

The count of this clone is one. The chain employs TRBV19 and TRBJ1-2, with D possibly being TRBD1 (6 bases). Trimming cost V 9 bases and J 0 bases, with 23 bases left between them. The CDR3 totals 17 residues. Germline assignment: CDR1 LNHDA and CDR2 SQIVND (reference sequence). The CDR3 DNA reads as TGTGCCAGCCAGGGGACACCACTATCAGTCTCTAACTATGGCTACACCTTC. Translating it yields CASQGTPLSVSNYGYTF.

V is TRBV7-8 and J is TRBJ1-1, with D tentatively TRBD1 (6 bases). Germline loops: CDR1 SGHVS, CDR2 FQNEAQ. The CDR3 contains 17 residues. V was pared by 2 bases and J by 7 bases, with 23 bases between. CDR3 residues: CASSLKGQGIYKNEAFF. CDR3 nucleotides: TGTGCCAGCAGCTTAAAGGGCCAGGGGATTTACAAAAATGAAGCTTTCTTT.

V gene TRBV7-9 combines with J gene TRBJ1-1, with D unresolved. V was cut by 6 bases and J by 0 bases, with 5 bases left in between. Germline CDR1 reads SEHNR; CDR2 reads FQNEAQ (reference sequence). There are 12 residues in the CDR3. As DNA, the CDR3 is TGTGCCAGCAGTTCCATGAACACTGAAGCTTTCTTT. Protein product: CASSSMNTEAFF.

This chain connects TRBV5-4 to TRBJ1-2, with 7 bases lining up with TRBD1. V shed 5 bases and J 4 bases; nucleotides not matched to a gene: 11. The CDR3 consists of 15 residues. The V gene's germline CDR1 is SGHNT and CDR2 YYREEE (reference sequence). The CDR3 protein is CASRPSGTVLYGYTF. The CDR3 DNA reads TGTGCCAGCAGACCTAGCGGGACAGTTCTCTATGGCTACACCTTC.

V and J are TRBV6-5 and TRBJ2-2; tentatively, D is TRBD2 (6 bases). The V and J ends lost 7 bases and 4 bases respectively, with 16 bases between them. CDR1 is MNHEY, CDR2 SVGAGI, per germline. This CDR3 contains 15 residues. The CDR3 nucleotides read TGTGCCAGCACTACGGAGGGGCGCGGCACCGGGGAGCTGTTTTTT. Translating it yields CASTTEGRGTGELFF.

The V and J genes are TRBV4-2 and TRBJ1-1; possibly TRBD1 for D (6 bases). The V end was cut by 1 base, the J end by 3 bases, with 12 bases between. Looked up from germline, CDR1 is LGHNA and CDR2 is YNFKEQ. CDR3 length: 15 amino acids. CDR3 sequence: CASSQAGAGDTEAFF. DNA for the CDR3: TGTGCCAGCAGCCAAGCAGGGGCGGGGGACACTGAAGCTTTCTTT.

V usage is TRBV19 and J usage is TRBJ1-5; maybe TRBD1 (6 bases). This CDR3 is 15 amino acids long. The V gene lost 5 bases and the J gene lost 5 bases, with 16 bases spanning the gap. Germline loops: CDR1 LNHDA, CDR2 SQIVND (reference sequence). The CDR3 loop reads CASSLKGGVYQPQHF. CDR3 DNA: TGTGCCAGTAGTCTCAAGGGGGGGGTCTATCAGCCCCAGCATTTT.

The CDR3 is CASSDWPGSAAYEQYF. The CDR3 nucleotides are TGTGCCAGCAGTGATTGGCCAGGGAGCGCCGCCTACGAGCAGTACTTC. The rearrangement joins TRBV6-1 to TRBJ2-7; D tentatively fits TRBD1 or TRBD2 (5 bases each). This CDR3 has 16 amino acids. CDR1 MNHNS and CDR2 SASEGT come from the germline V gene. V was pared by 3 bases and J by 2 bases, with 17 bases between.

This rearrangement joins TRBV4-1 to TRBJ2-5; 10 nucleotides align to TRBD2. The CDR3 length is 18 residues. From germline, CDR1 is MGHRA and CDR2 YSYEKL. The trim removed 1 base at V and 0 bases at J, leaving 8 bases unmatched. The CDR3 nucleotides read TGCGCCAGCAGCCAAGGTTTAGCGGGGGGACCGTACCAAGAGACCCAGTACTTC. Encoded protein: CASSQGLAGGPYQETQYF.

V usage is TRBV6-5 and J usage is TRBJ1-4, with a tentative D call TRBD1 (5 bases). Between the trimmed V and J ends, which lost 6 bases and 3 bases, there was a span of 11 bases. There are 14 residues in the CDR3. Looked up from germline, CDR1 is MNHEY and CDR2 is SVGAGI. CDR3 loop: CASSPGRSNEKLFF. CDR3 DNA sequence: TGTGCCAGCAGCCCAGGGCGGTCTAATGAAAAACTGTTTTTT.

V is TRBV28 and J is TRBJ1-1; D not resolved. The CDR3 runs to 14 residues. The V gene's germline CDR1 is MDHEN and CDR2 SYDVKM. V dropped 3 bases and J dropped 5 bases, with 13 bases sitting between them. For the CDR3, the DNA is TGTGCCAGCAGTTTTAAGTATGGAGAGACTGAAGCTTTCTTT. Translation: CASSFKYGETEAFF.

The genes are TRBV5-4 and TRBJ2-3, with D perhaps matching TRBD1 or TRBD2 (5 bases each). The CDR3 sequence is 13 residues long. Trimming stripped 4 bases from V and 4 bases from J, with 10 bases between. Germline-derived CDR1 and CDR2 are SGHNT and YYREEE (reference sequence). In DNA, the CDR3 is TGTGCCAGCAGCGGGGGATTCCCAGATACGCAGTATTTT. This encodes CASSGGFPDTQYF.

The chain recombines TRBV2 with TRBJ2-3, with 8 bases lining up with TRBD2. The CDR3 totals 13 residues. The ends lost 5 bases at V and 6 bases at J; junction bases unmatched: 4. Per the germline V gene, CDR1 is SNHLY and CDR2 is FYNNEI. This CDR3 reads CASSSGRSDTQYF. DNA of the CDR3: TGTGCCAGCAGTAGCGGGAGATCGGATACGCAGTATTTT.

This clone has only one observation. The chain carries TRBV5-1 and TRBJ1-1; D call uncertain. The CDR3 runs 17 residues. V lost 5 bases, J lost 6 bases, and 26 bases lay in between. Germline V lookup: CDR1 SGHRS, CDR2 YFSETQ. The CDR3 loop reads CASRPFGYSSPHAEAFF. In nucleotides, the CDR3 is TGCGCCAGCAGACCCTTCGGGTATTCTTCCCCACACGCTGAAGCTTTCTTT.

V usage is TRBV14 and J usage is TRBJ2-1; a weak D match, TRBD1 (5 bases). Trimming removed 2 bases from V and 5 bases from J, with 13 bases in between. Germline V CDR1 and CDR2: SGHDN, FVKESK. The CDR3 spans 15 residues. This chain's CDR3 is CASSQKWGRNNEQFF. CDR3 nucleotides: TGTGCCAGCAGCCAAAAGTGGGGCAGAAACAATGAGCAGTTCTTC.

The gene calls are TRBV28 and TRBJ2-4; D is undetermined. In germline, CDR1 is MDHEN, CDR2 SYDVKM. V shed 5 bases and J shed 0 bases, with 5 bases lying between them. The CDR3 runs 13 residues. Here the CDR3 reads CASSPLAKNIQYF. CDR3 nucleotides: TGTGCCAGCAGTCCCCTAGCCAAAAACATTCAGTACTTC.

This chain joins TRBV9 and TRBJ2-1; possible D gene TRBD1, 6 bases. V gave up 7 bases and J gave up 3 bases, with 11 bases separating them. The CDR3 consists of 13 residues. In germline, CDR1 is SGDLS, CDR2 YYNGEE. The CDR3 here is CASADRFYNEQFF. The DNA of the CDR3 is TGTGCCAGCGCCGACAGGTTCTACAATGAGCAGTTCTTC. The full variable domain, completed using reference TRBV9 and TRBJ2-1, is DSGVTQTPKHLITATGQRVTLRCSPRSGDLSVYWYQQSLDQGLQFLIQYYNGEERAKGNILERFSAQQFPDLHSELNLSSLELGDSALYFCASADRFYNEQFFGPGTRLTVL.

V is TRBV28 and J is TRBJ2-4, with 7 positions matching TRBD2. V lost 3 bases, J lost 1 base, and 6 bases stayed unmatched. Germline V lookup: CDR1 MDHEN, CDR2 SYDVKM. The CDR3 contains 16 residues. The CDR3 protein is CASSFGAAGAKNIQYF. CDR3 in DNA: TGTGCCAGCAGTTTCGGTGCAGCGGGGGCCAAAAACATTCAGTACTTC.

The chain uses TRBV6-5 and TRBJ2-4; D may be TRBD1 (6 bases). The CDR3 consists of 15 residues. Germline assignment: CDR1 MNHEY and CDR2 SVGAGI. V lost 6 bases to trimming and J lost 1 base, with 13 bases between them. CDR3 in amino acids: CASSQQGTAKNIQYF. CDR3 in DNA: TGTGCCAGCAGCCAACAGGGTACCGCCAAAAACATTCAGTACTTC.

The chain is built from TRBV5-1 and TRBJ2-1, with 9 bases aligning to TRBD1. Germline assignment: CDR1 SGHRS and CDR2 YFSETQ. The junction had 16 bases not matched to a gene; V was cut back by 3 bases and J by 6 bases. The CDR3 has 18 amino acids. As DNA, the CDR3 is TGCGCCAGCAGCTCGGGACCCCCCGGGACAGGGAGGGCCAATGAGCAGTTCTTC. Amino acid sequence: CASSSGPPGTGRANEQFF.

The CDR3 reads CASSRTSGGNTDTQYF. The CDR3 DNA follows: TGTGCCAGCAGCCGTACTAGCGGGGGGAACACAGATACGCAGTATTTT. The chain uses TRBV7-3 and TRBJ2-3, with TRBD2 matching 12 bases. This CDR3 is 16 amino acids long. Germline V gene sequence: CDR1 SGHTA, CDR2 FQGTGA. V gave up 5 bases and J gave up 2 bases; unmatched junction bases: 5.

This clone has ten or more counts. The V and J genes are TRBV28 and TRBJ2-3; the D gene is possibly TRBD2 (6 bases). CDR3 length: 15 amino acids. Germline CDR1 MDHEN, CDR2 SYDVKM. Trimming pared 4 bases from V and 2 bases from J, leaving 13 bases between. This chain's CDR3 is CASSSPQGLTDTQYF. CDR3 DNA: TGTGCCAGCAGTTCGCCCCAGGGACTCACAGATACGCAGTATTTT.

This clone was seen a single time. V and J are TRBV6-6 and TRBJ2-7; the D gene could be TRBD1 or TRBD2 (5 bases each). CDR1 is MNHNY, CDR2 SVGAGI, per germline (reference sequence). The length of the CDR3 is 15 residues. Trimming stripped 7 bases from V and 5 bases from J, with 21 bases between. CDR3 coding DNA: TGTGCCAGCATAGGGTTTGGGGGTCAAATTCACGAGCAGTACTTC. It yields the protein CASIGFGGQIHEQYF.